This T cell receptor beta chain was captured by sequencing in a study of blood T cell repertoires in COVID-19. V trimming: 7 bases; J trimming: 2 bases; junction bases outside the gene matches: 6. This CDR3 has 15 amino acids. Germline CDR1 and CDR2: LNHDA and SQIVND (reference sequence). Data came from immunoSEQ multiplex PCR; TCRdb stores just in-frame clones and leaves some out. The sample shows some 340,000 clones, about four fifths of them seen only once. The origin of this receptor is a woman between 45 and 60 years old who had recovered from COVID-19. The rearrangement joins TRBV19 to TRBJ1-5; TRBD1 matches 9 bases. Sequencing was performed on PBMCs or T cells enriched from blood (not recorded which). The chain's CDR3 is CASTIRTGGNQPQHF. Here the CDR3 DNA reads TGTGCCAGTACCATTAGGACAGGGGGCAATCAGCCCCAGCATTTT.